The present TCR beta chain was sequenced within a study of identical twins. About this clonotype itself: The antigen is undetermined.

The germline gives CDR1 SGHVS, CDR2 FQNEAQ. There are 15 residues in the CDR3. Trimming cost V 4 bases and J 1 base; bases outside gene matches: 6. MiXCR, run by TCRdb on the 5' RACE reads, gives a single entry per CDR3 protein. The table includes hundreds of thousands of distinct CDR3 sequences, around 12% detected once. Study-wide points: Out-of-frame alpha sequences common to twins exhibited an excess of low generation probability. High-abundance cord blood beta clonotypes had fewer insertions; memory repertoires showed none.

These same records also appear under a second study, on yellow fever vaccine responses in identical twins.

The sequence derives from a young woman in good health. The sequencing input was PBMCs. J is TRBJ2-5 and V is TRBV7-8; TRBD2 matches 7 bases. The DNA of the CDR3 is TGTGCCAGCAGCTCCTTAGCGGGCCCCCAAGAGACCCAGTACTTC. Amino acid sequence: CASSSLAGPQETQYF.